The following is a T cell receptor beta chain sequence with its context. The antigen remains undetermined. This sample was included in a study of Ad26.COV2.S vaccination and SARS-CoV-2 variants. For the study at large: The trial was COV1001 and the donor's arm was Ad26.COV2.S. The authors gave Ad26.COV2.S intramuscularly, either once or twice 56 days apart. Study conclusions and caveats: The placebo group had lower spike-specific TCR breadth than the vaccine recipients did.

Treatment meaning: around 19 received Ad26.COV2.S at low or high dose, single or two shots; 5 received placebo; per-sample allocation not given. After the first vaccine or placebo injection, samples were drawn on day 63. Vaccination employed an Ad26 vector expressing the Wuhan-strain SARS-CoV-2 spike. Assay: immunoSEQ multiplex PCR; the TCRdb copy retains only in-frame clones and omits some. This sample yields around 450,000 clones, of which about 90% are seen a single time; roughly 3.9% belongs to the top ten. This sample comprised peripheral blood, obtained in a trial of Ad26.COV2.S vaccine versus placebo. This TCR was recovered from a person aged 18-65 years who received the Ad26.COV2.S COVID-19 vaccine or a placebo.

The CDR3 DNA reads as TGTGCCAGCAGCTTGGGCATAAAGAACACCGGGGAGCTGTTTTTT. Translating it yields CASSLGIKNTGELFF. The rearrangement uses TRBV5-8 and TRBJ2-2; D not resolved. This CDR3 has 15 residues. CDR1 is SGHTS and CDR2 is YDEGEE in the germline V gene. The V end was cut by 0 bases, the J end by 1 base, with 7 bases between. The full variable domain, completed using reference TRBV5-8 and TRBJ2-2, is EAGVTQSPTHLIKTRGQQATLRCSPISGHTSVYWYQQALGLGLQFLLWYDEGEERNRGNFPPRFSGRQFPNYSSELNVNALELEDSALYLCASSLGIKNTGELFFGEGSRLTVL.